These T cell receptor beta chains were read from a single sample in a study of T cell responses to AZD1222 COVID-19 vaccine. Sequenced by immunoSEQ multiplex PCR; TCRdb stores in-frame clones only, minus some. Of about 130,000 clones listed, roughly 85% are singletons. The sequencing used peripheral blood, collected on day 0 of AZD1222 vaccination. Source of these receptors: an adult in good health. The CDR3 runs from the conserved cysteine through the conserved F or W. Each record gives: D gene, CDR3 length, J gene, clone size, V gene, CDR3 protein, CDR3 DNA. A D gene is named only where the DNA matches it firmly. Clone size is given for some rows only: seen once, a few or many times, or a class if the clone is expanded.

D: .
length: 15
J: TRBJ1-4
size: few
V: TRBV2
CDR3: CASGRRGSINEKLFF
DNA: TGTGCCAGCGGGCGCAGGGGCTCAATAAATGAAAAACTGTTTTTT

D: .
length: 20
J: TRBJ1-1
size: .
V: TRBV30
CDR3: CAWSPWGRRSAGSASTEAFF
DNA: TGTGCCTGGAGCCCATGGGGACGGAGATCGGCAGGGTCGGCGAGCACTGAAGCTTTCTTT

D: .
length: 13
J: TRBJ1-6
size: .
V: TRBV10-1
CDR3: CASSGQNNSPLHF
DNA: TGCGCCAGCAGTGGACAAAATAATTCACCCCTCCACTTT

D: .
length: 13
J: TRBJ2-1
size: .
V: TRBV2
CDR3: CASTLLSYNEQFF
DNA: TGTGCCAGCACCCTGCTATCCTACAATGAGCAGTTCTTC

D: .
length: 13
J: TRBJ1-1
size: .
V: TRBV12-3/TRBV12-4
CDR3: CASSLAGGTEAFF
DNA: TGTGCCAGCAGTTTGGCTGGGGGGACTGAAGCTTTCTTT

D: TRBD1
length: 14
J: TRBJ2-7
size: once
V: TRBV27
CDR3: CASSPTGATYEQYF
DNA: TGTGCCAGCAGCCCCACAGGGGCGACCTACGAGCAGTACTTC

D: .
length: 17
J: TRBJ2-3
size: .
V: TRBV5-1
CDR3: CASSFGPGAGNTDTQYF
DNA: TGCGCCAGCAGCTTTGGGCCCGGAGCGGGCAACACAGATACGCAGTATTTT

D: TRBD2
length: 16
J: TRBJ2-7
size: .
V: TRBV11-2
CDR3: CASSDDSGGSSYEQYF
DNA: TGTGCCAGCAGCGACGATTCTGGCGGGAGCTCCTACGAGCAGTACTTC

D: .
length: 14
J: TRBJ2-1
size: .
V: TRBV7-2
CDR3: CASRPGTGWNEQFF
DNA: TGTGCCAGCAGACCCGGGACCGGCTGGAATGAGCAGTTCTTC

D: .
length: 13
J: TRBJ1-5
size: .
V: TRBV29-1
CDR3: CSAVEGGNQPQHF
DNA: TGCAGCGCTGTCGAGGGTGGCAATCAGCCCCAGCATTTT

D: .
length: 12
J: TRBJ1-2
size: .
V: TRBV11-1
CDR3: CASSTDNYGYTF
DNA: TGTGCCAGCAGCACCGACAACTATGGCTACACCTTC

D: .
length: 13
J: TRBJ2-2
size: few
V: TRBV5-1
CDR3: CASSLLYTGELFF
DNA: TGCGCCAGCAGCTTACTATACACCGGGGAGCTGTTTTTT

D: .
length: 18
J: TRBJ2-7
size: .
V: TRBV6-2/TRBV6-3
CDR3: CASSYVVGLSFLSYEQYF
DNA: TGTGCCAGCAGTTACGTGGTGGGGCTTTCCTTTCTCTCCTACGAGCAGTACTTC

D: TRBD1
length: 16
J: TRBJ2-5
size: .
V: TRBV7-9
CDR3: CASSSPRTGGQETQYF
DNA: TGTGCCAGCAGCAGCCCCCGGACAGGGGGCCAAGAGACCCAGTACTTC

D: TRBD1
length: 17
J: TRBJ1-2
size: .
V: TRBV23-1
CDR3: CASSQSSLRDRDFGYTF
DNA: TGCGCCAGCAGTCAATCCTCCCTCCGGGACAGGGACTTCGGCTACACCTTC

D: .
length: 13
J: TRBJ2-6
size: .
V: TRBV6-2/TRBV6-3
CDR3: CASSYYGANVLTF
DNA: TGTGCCAGCAGTTACTACGGGGCCAACGTCCTGACTTTC

D: .
length: 17
J: TRBJ2-3
size: once
V: TRBV11-2
CDR3: CASSLAHPGGGADTQYF
DNA: TGTGCCAGCAGCTTAGCCCACCCAGGGGGAGGCGCAGATACGCAGTATTTT

D: .
length: 14
J: TRBJ1-2
size: .
V: TRBV11-1
CDR3: CASSLECGASGYTF
DNA: TGTGCCAGCAGCTTGGAGTGCGGGGCGTCCGGCTACACCTTC

D: .
length: 12
J: TRBJ2-7
size: few
V: TRBV10-3
CDR3: CAISAQGYEQYF
DNA: TGTGCCATCAGTGCACAGGGCTACGAGCAGTACTTC

D: .
length: 15
J: TRBJ2-5
size: few
V: TRBV5-1
CDR3: CASSLATAGQETQYF
DNA: TGCGCCAGCAGCTTGGCGACAGCGGGCCAAGAGACCCAGTACTTC

D: .
length: 15
J: TRBJ2-2
size: .
V: TRBV3-1/TRBV3-2
CDR3: CASSQRGSNTGELFF
DNA: TGTGCCAGCAGCCAGAGGGGCAGTAACACCGGGGAGCTGTTTTTT

D: TRBD2
length: 15
J: TRBJ2-3
size: .
V: TRBV9
CDR3: CASSARGVGVDTQYF
DNA: TGTGCCAGCAGCGCGCGGGGGGTTGGAGTAGATACGCAGTATTTT